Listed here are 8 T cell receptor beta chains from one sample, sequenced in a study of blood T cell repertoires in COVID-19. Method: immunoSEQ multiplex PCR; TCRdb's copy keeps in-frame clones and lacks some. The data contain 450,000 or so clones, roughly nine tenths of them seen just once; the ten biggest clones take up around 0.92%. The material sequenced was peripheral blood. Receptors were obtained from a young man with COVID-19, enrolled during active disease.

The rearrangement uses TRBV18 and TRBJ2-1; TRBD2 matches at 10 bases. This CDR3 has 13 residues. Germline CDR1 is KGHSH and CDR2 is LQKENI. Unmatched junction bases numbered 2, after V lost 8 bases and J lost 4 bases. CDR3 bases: TGTGCCAGCCGGACTAGCGGTTACAATGAGCAGTTCTTC. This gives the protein CASRTSGYNEQFF.

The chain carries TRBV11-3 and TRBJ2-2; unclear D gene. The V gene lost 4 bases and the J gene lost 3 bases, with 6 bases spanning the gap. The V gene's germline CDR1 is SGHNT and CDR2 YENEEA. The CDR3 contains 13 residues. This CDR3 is CASSYRYTGELFF. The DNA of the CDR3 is TGTGCCAGCAGCTACAGATACACCGGGGAGCTGTTTTTT.

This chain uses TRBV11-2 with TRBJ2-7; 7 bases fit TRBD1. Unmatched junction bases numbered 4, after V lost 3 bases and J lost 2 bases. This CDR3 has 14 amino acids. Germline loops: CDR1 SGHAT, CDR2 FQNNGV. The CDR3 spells CASSLRQGPYEQYF. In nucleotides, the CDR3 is TGTGCCAGCAGCTTGAGACAGGGACCCTACGAGCAGTACTTC.

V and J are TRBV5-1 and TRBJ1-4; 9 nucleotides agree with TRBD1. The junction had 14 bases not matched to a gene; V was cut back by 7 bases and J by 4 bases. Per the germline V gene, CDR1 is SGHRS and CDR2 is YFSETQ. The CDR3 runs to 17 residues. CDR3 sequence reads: CASARRPPGQGNEKLFF. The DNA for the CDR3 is TGCGCCAGCGCCCGTAGGCCACCGGGACAGGGTAATGAAAAACTGTTTTTT.

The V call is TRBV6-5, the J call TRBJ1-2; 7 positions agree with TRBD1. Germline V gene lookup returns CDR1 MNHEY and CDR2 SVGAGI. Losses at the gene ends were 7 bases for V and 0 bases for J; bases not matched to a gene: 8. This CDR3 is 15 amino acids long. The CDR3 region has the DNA TGTGCCAGCAACTCAGGGACAGCCCCTAACTATGGCTACACCTTC. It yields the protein CASNSGTAPNYGYTF.

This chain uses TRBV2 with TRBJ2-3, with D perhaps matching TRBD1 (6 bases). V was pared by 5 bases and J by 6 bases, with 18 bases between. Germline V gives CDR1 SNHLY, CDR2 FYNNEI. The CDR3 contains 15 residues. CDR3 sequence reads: CASSLTTGTRDTQYF. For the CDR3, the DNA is TGTGCCAGCAGTCTTACCACAGGGACCAGGGATACGCAGTATTTT. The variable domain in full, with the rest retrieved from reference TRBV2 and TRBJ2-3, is EPEVTQTPSHQVTQMGQEVILRCVPISNHLYFYWYRQILGQKVEFLVSFYNNEISEKSEIFDDQFSVERPDGSNFTLKIRSTKLEDSAMYFCASSLTTGTRDTQYFGPGTRLTVL.

CDR3 residues: CASSQEAASSYEQYF. The CDR3 region has the DNA TGTGCCAGCAGCCAAGAGGCGGCCAGCTCCTACGAGCAGTACTTC. The chain uses TRBV3-1 (or the pseudogene TRBV3-2) and TRBJ2-7; D not resolved. Trimming pared 0 bases from V and 0 bases from J, leaving 9 bases between. CDR3 length: 15 amino acids. Germline lookup yields CDR1 LGHDT and CDR2 YNNKEL (reference sequence).

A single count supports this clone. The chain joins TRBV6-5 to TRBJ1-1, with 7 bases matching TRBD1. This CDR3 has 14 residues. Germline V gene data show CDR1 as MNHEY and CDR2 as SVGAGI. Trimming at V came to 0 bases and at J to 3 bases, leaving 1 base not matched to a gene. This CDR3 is CASSYSGQHTEAFF. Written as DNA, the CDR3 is TGTGCCAGCAGTTACTCGGGACAGCACACTGAAGCTTTCTTT.